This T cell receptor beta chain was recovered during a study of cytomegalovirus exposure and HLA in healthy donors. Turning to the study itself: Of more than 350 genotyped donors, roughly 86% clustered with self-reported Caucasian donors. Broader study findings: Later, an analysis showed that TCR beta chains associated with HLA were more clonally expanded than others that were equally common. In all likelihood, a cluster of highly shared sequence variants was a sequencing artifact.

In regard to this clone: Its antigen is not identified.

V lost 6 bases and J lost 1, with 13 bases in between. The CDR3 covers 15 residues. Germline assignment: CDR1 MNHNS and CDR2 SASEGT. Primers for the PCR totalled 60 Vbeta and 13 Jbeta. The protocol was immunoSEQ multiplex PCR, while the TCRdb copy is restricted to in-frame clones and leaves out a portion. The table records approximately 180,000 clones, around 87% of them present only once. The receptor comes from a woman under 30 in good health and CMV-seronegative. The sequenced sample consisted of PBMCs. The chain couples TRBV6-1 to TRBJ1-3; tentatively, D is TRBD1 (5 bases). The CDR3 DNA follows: TGTGCCAGCAGACGGACAAGAACATCTGGAAACACCATATATTTT. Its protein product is CASRRTRTSGNTIYF.